Shown below are 17 T cell receptor beta chains from a single sample sequenced in a study of blood T cell repertoires in COVID-19. Clones were read by immunoSEQ multiplex PCR, and TCRdb kept only the in-frame ones, dropping some. This repertoire shows roughly 260,000 clones, over 75% found once; its top ten account for about 2.1%. The sequenced sample was peripheral blood. The origin of the receptors is a woman in her forties or fifties with acute or convalescent COVID-19.

CDR3 DNA: TGTGCCATGGGACAGGCTAACACAGATACGCAGTATTTT. Its protein product is CAMGQANTDTQYF. The V gene is TRBV28, the J gene TRBJ2-3; 8 bases are shared with TRBD1. J gave up 2 bases and V 10 bases, and 5 bases lay outside the gene matches. The CDR3 spans 13 residues. Germline loops: CDR1 MDHEN, CDR2 SYDVKM. Full variable domain (remainder filled in from reference TRBV28 and TRBJ2-3): DVKVTQSSRYLVKRTGEKVFLECVQDMDHENMFWYRQDPGLGLRLIYFSYDVKMKEKGDIPEGYSVSREKKERFSLILESASTNQTSMYLCAMGQANTDTQYFGPGTRLTVL.

Only a few counts were recorded for this clone. The rearrangement uses TRBV3-1 (or the pseudogene TRBV3-2) and TRBJ1-6; D not certain. V lost 3 bases and J lost 0, with 9 bases in between. The CDR3 contains 16 residues. CDR1 is LGHDT and CDR2 is YNNKEL in the germline V gene (reference sequence). DNA for the CDR3: TGTGCCAGCAGCCATATACAGAACTCCTATAATTCACCCCTCCACTTT. This translates into CASSHIQNSYNSPLHF.

The V gene is TRBV3-1 (or the pseudogene TRBV3-2), the J gene TRBJ1-2; D may be TRBD1 (6 bases). CDR1 and CDR2 (germline): LGHDT, YNNKEL (reference sequence). V was shortened by 2 bases and J by 4 bases, with 20 bases between the two germline ends. The CDR3 totals 17 residues. The CDR3: CASSQSGVEYGGYGYTF. The DNA for the CDR3 is TGTGCCAGCAGCCAATCAGGGGTAGAGTACGGCGGCTATGGCTACACCTTC.

This clone was recorded once. The chain's CDR3 is CASSRQDRAAGNTIYF. In DNA form, the CDR3 reads TGTGCCAGCAGCCGACAGGACAGGGCGGCTGGAAACACCATATATTTT. This chain connects TRBV3-1 (or the pseudogene TRBV3-2) to TRBJ1-3, with 8 bases that match TRBD1. CDR3 length: 16 amino acids. The junction had 7 bases not matched to a gene; V was cut back by 4 bases and J by 2 bases. The V gene's germline CDR1 is LGHDT and CDR2 YNNKEL (reference sequence).

The V call is TRBV18, the J call TRBJ2-5; 7 bases are shared with TRBD1. Germline trimming cut 1 base from V and 5 bases from J; bases unmatched to any gene: 10. Germline V gene sequence: CDR1 KGHSH, CDR2 LQKENI. The CDR3 spans 16 residues. As DNA, the CDR3 is TGTGCCAGCTCACCACTCCCGGGACAGTCCGGGGAGACCCAGTACTTC. It specifies CASSPLPGQSGETQYF.

V is TRBV5-1 and J is TRBJ2-7; TRBD1 matches at 8 bases. The CDR3 length is 18 residues. Germline V gene lookup returns CDR1 SGHRS and CDR2 YFSETQ. Trimming cost V 4 bases and J 1 base; bases outside gene matches: 16. The chain's CDR3 is CASSGGTGSWAASYEQYF. DNA for the CDR3: TGCGCCAGCAGCGGGGGGACAGGTAGTTGGGCGGCGTCCTACGAGCAGTACTTC.

J is TRBJ2-1 and V is TRBV28; 13 bases map to TRBD2. The ends lost 0 bases at V and 0 bases at J; junction bases unmatched: 17. CDR1 MDHEN and CDR2 SYDVKM come from the germline V gene. The CDR3 has 23 amino acids. CDR3 bases: TGTGCCAGCAGTTTATGGGGGACTAGCGGGATAGTTTCTCTTGGGAGCTCCTACAATGAGCAGTTCTTC. It translates to CASSLWGTSGIVSLGSSYNEQFF.

This sequence joins TRBV11-3 and TRBJ2-3, with 10 bases that match TRBD2. The CDR3 totals 19 residues. With V trimmed by 1 base and J by 0 bases, 10 bases remained unmatched. CDR1 and CDR2 from the germline V gene are SGHNT and YENEEA. The CDR3 spells CASSLGVAFSGRSTDTQYF. CDR3 sequence (DNA): TGTGCCAGCAGCTTAGGGGTCGCTTTTAGCGGGAGGAGCACAGATACGCAGTATTTT. The entire variable domain, with the rest obtained from reference TRBV11-3 and TRBJ2-3, is as follows: EAGVVQSPRYKIIEKKQPVAFWCNPISGHNTLYWYLQNLGQGPELLIRYENEEAVDDSQLPKDRFSAERLKGVDSTLKIQPAELGDSAVYLCASSLGVAFSGRSTDTQYFGPGTRLTVL.

The chain joins TRBV2 to TRBJ2-5; maybe TRBD2 (5 bases). The CDR3 sequence is 12 residues long. Germline V CDR1 and CDR2: SNHLY, FYNNEI. V was cut by 4 bases and J by 2 bases, with 5 bases left in between. The CDR3 spells CASSAGQETQYF. DNA for the CDR3: TGTGCCAGCAGTGCGGGGCAAGAGACCCAGTACTTC. The full variable domain, rest sourced from reference TRBV2 and TRBJ2-5, is EPEVTQTPSHQVTQMGQEVILRCVPISNHLYFYWYRQILGQKVEFLVSFYNNEISEKSEIFDDQFSVERPDGSNFTLKIRSTKLEDSAMYFCASSAGQETQYFGPGTRLLVL.

This clone was seen more than once but under ten times. This sample also contains other DNA sequences that code for the same CDR3. The rearrangement joins TRBV6-5 to TRBJ2-7; 11 bases line up with TRBD1. The V gene end was trimmed by 6 bases and the J gene end by 1 base; junction bases not matched to a gene: 5. CDR1 and CDR2 (germline): MNHEY, SVGAGI. The CDR3 length is 15 residues. CDR3 sequence reads: CASRSGTGGSYEQYF. CDR3 coding DNA: TGTGCCAGCAGATCCGGGACAGGGGGTTCCTACGAGCAGTACTTC.

The sample holds a few counts of this clone. The chain carries TRBV27 and TRBJ2-7, with TRBD1 matching over 8 bases. The CDR3 is made up of 12 amino acids. Germline CDR1 and CDR2: MNHEY and SMNVEV (reference sequence). Germline trimming cut 9 bases from V and 0 bases from J; bases unmatched to any gene: 1. The CDR3 region is CASGQGSYEQYF. The DNA for the CDR3 is TGTGCCAGTGGACAGGGCTCCTACGAGCAGTACTTC.

V gene TRBV28 combines with J gene TRBJ1-1, with TRBD1 identical over 7 bases. V shed 5 bases, J shed 1 base, and the junction held 13 bases outside the gene matches. Germline CDR1 is MDHEN and CDR2 is SYDVKM. CDR3 length: 17 amino acids. This CDR3 reads CASSTILTGPGNTEAFF. CDR3 sequence (DNA): TGTGCCAGCAGTACCATACTGACAGGGCCCGGGAACACTGAAGCTTTCTTT.

The chain carries TRBV7-9 and TRBJ1-1; D is possibly TRBD1 (5 bases). Germline lookup yields CDR1 SEHNR and CDR2 FQNEAQ (reference sequence). CDR3 length equals 14 residues. The V and J ends lost 6 bases and 1 base respectively, with 12 bases between them. Here the CDR3 DNA reads TGTGCCAGCAGTTTACCCGGGGGGAACACTGAAGCTTTCTTT. It is translated as CASSLPGGNTEAFF.

The V call is TRBV6-4, the J call TRBJ2-3, with 7 bases matching TRBD1. The V segment lost 9 bases and the J segment 0 bases; nucleotides outside the gene matches: 6. Per germline, CDR1 MRHNA and CDR2 SNTAGT. The CDR3 length is 14 residues. CDR3 in amino acids: CASKDRSSTDTQYF. Written as DNA, the CDR3 is TGTGCCAGTAAGGACAGGTCCAGCACAGATACGCAGTATTTT.

The chain employs TRBV7-8 and TRBJ2-7; perhaps TRBD2 as D (5 bases). Germline CDR1 and CDR2: SGHVS and FQNEAQ. The CDR3 has 12 residues. V dropped 5 bases and J dropped 6 bases, with 11 bases sitting between them. This chain's CDR3 is CASSHPLGEQYF. The DNA for the CDR3 is TGTGCCAGCAGCCACCCACTAGGCGAGCAGTACTTC. The whole variable domain, filled in from reference TRBV7-8 and TRBJ2-7, reads GAGVSQSPRYKVAKRGQDVALRCDPISGHVSLFWYQQALGQGPEFLTYFQNEAQLDKSGLPSDRFFAERPEGSVSTLKIQRTQQEDSAVYLCASSHPLGEQYFGPGTRLTVT.

This sequence joins TRBV7-2 and TRBJ2-7; 7 bases fit TRBD2. In germline, CDR1 is SGHTA, CDR2 FQGNSA. CDR3 length: 14 residues. Trimming cost V 3 bases and J 6 bases; bases outside gene matches: 8. CDR3 DNA: TGTGCCAGCAGCTTGCTGGCCAGGGAGGGCGAGCAGTACTTC. The encoded protein is CASSLLAREGEQYF.

The V gene is TRBV15, the J gene TRBJ2-1; 8 bases are a match to TRBD2. From germline, CDR1 is LNHNV and CDR2 YYDKDF (reference sequence). Losses at the gene ends were 3 bases for V and 8 bases for J; bases not matched to a gene: 9. The CDR3 spans 15 residues. The CDR3 DNA reads as TGTGCCACCAGCAGTAGCGGGACTAATAGAGATGAGCAGTTCTTC. Amino acids: CATSSSGTNRDEQFF.